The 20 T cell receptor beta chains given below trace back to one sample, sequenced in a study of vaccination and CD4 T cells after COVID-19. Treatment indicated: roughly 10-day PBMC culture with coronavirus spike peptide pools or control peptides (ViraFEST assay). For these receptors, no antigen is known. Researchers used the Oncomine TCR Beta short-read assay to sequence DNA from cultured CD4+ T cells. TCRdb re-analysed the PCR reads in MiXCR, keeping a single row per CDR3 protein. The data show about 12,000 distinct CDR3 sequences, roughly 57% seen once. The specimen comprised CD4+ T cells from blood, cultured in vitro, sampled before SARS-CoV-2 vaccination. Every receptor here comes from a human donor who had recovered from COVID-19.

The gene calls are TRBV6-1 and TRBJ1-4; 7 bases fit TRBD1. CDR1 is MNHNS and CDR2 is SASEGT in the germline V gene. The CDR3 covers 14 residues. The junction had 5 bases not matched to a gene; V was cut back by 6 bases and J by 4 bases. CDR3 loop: CASRAGGGNEKLFF. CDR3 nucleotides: TGTGCCAGCAGGGCAGGGGGAGGTAATGAAAAACTGTTTTTT.

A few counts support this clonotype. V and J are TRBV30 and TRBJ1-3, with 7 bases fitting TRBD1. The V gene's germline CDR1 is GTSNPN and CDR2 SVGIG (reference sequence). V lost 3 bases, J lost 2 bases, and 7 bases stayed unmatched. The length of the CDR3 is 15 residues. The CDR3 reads CAWSPGTVTGNTIYF. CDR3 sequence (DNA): TGTGCCTGGAGCCCAGGGACAGTGACTGGAAACACCATATATTTT.

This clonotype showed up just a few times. CDR3 protein: CASRVEALNTEAFF. CDR3 bases: TGTGCCAGCCGGGTCGAGGCACTGAACACTGAAGCTTTCTTT. The chain joins TRBV7-8 to TRBJ1-1, with D unclear. The CDR3 spans 14 residues. Trimming removed 8 bases from V and 0 bases from J, with 13 bases in between. Germline loops: CDR1 SGHVS, CDR2 FQNEAQ.

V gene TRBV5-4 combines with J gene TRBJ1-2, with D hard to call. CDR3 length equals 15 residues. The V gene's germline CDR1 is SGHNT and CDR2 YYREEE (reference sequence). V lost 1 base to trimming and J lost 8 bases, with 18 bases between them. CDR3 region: CASSLISGRASGYTF. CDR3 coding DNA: TGTGCCAGCAGCTTGATCTCGGGAAGGGCTTCGGGCTACACCTTC.

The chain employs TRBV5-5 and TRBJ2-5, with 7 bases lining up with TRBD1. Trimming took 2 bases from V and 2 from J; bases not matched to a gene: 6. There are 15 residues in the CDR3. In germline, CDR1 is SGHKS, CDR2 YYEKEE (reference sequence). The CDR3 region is CASSFLTGQQETQYF. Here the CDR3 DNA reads TGTGCCAGCAGCTTTTTAACGGGACAGCAAGAGACCCAGTACTTC.

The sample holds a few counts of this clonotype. For the CDR3, the DNA is TGTGCCAGCAGCCGGGACGGAATATATTCACCCCTCCACTTT. Protein: CASSRDGIYSPLHF. The chain employs TRBV27 and TRBJ1-6, with D perhaps TRBD1 (5 bases). V gave up 6 bases and J gave up 8 bases, with 14 bases separating them. The CDR3 length is 14 residues. CDR1 and CDR2 (germline): MNHEY, SMNVEV (reference sequence).

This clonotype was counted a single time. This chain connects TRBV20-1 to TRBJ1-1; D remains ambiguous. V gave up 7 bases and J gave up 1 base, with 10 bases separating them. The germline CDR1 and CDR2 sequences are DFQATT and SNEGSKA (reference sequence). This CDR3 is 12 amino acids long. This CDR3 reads CSVSRQNTEAFF. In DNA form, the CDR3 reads TGCAGTGTTTCAAGACAGAACACTGAAGCTTTCTTT.

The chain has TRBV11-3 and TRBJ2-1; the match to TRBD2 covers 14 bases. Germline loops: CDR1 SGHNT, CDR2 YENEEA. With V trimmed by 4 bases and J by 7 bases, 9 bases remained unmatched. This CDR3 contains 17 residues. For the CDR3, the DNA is TGTGCCAGCAGCTACGGACTAGCGGGGGGCATATCTAATGAGCAGTTCTTC. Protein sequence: CASSYGLAGGISNEQFF.

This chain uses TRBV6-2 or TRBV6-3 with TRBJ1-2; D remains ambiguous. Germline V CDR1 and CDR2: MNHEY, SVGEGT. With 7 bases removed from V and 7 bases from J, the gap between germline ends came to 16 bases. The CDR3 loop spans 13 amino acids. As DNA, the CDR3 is TGTGCCAGCACCCAAGGAAGTTATCCTGGCTACACCTTC. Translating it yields CASTQGSYPGYTF.

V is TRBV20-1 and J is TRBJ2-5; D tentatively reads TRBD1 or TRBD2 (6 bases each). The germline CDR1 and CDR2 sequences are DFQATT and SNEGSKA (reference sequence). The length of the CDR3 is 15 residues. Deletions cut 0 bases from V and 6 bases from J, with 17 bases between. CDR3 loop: CSARDRGLPYQTQYF. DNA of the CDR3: TGCAGTGCTAGAGATCGGGGGCTACCCTACCAGACCCAGTACTTC.

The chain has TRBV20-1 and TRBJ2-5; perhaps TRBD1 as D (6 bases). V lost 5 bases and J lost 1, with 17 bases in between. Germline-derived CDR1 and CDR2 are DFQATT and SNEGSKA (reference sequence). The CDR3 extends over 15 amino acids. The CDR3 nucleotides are TGCAGTGCTTATATCCGGGGACACACCCAAGAGACCCAGTACTTC. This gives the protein CSAYIRGHTQETQYF.

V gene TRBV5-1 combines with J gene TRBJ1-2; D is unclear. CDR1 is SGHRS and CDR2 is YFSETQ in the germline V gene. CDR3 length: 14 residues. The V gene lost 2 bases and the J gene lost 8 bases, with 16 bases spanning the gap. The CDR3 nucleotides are TGCGCCAGCAGCTTAGTAGGGCAGTTGGTAGGCTACACCTTC. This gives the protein CASSLVGQLVGYTF.

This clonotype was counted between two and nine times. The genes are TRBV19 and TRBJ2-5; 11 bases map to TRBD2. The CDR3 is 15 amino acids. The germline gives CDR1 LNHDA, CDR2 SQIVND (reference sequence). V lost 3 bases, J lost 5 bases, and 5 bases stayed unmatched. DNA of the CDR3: TGTGCCAGTAGTATTAGCGGGGGGGCCGGGGAGACCCAGTACTTC. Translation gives CASSISGGAGETQYF.

The CDR3 loop is CASSDRWGTSPLHF. The DNA of the CDR3 is TGTGCCAGCAGTGATCGGTGGGGCACTTCACCCCTCCACTTT. The rearrangement links TRBV6-1 to TRBJ1-6, with D possibly being TRBD1 (5 bases). The CDR3 spans 14 residues. V was shortened by 3 bases and J by 9 bases, with 12 bases between the two germline ends. Germline CDR1 and CDR2: MNHNS and SASEGT.

The DNA of the CDR3 is TGTGCCAGCAGCCACCAAGAGACCCAGTACTTC. It is translated as CASSHQETQYF. The chain has TRBV6-2 or TRBV6-3 and TRBJ2-5; D ambiguous. The CDR3 extends over 11 amino acids. Germline V gene data show CDR1 as MNHEY and CDR2 as SVGEGT. The germline V and J ends were trimmed by 6 bases and 0 bases, with 2 bases remaining between them.

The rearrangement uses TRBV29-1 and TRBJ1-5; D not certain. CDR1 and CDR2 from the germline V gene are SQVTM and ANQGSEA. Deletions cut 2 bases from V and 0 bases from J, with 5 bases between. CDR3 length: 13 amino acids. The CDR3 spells CSVELSSNQPQHF. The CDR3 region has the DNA TGCAGCGTTGAATTGAGTAGCAATCAGCCCCAGCATTTT.

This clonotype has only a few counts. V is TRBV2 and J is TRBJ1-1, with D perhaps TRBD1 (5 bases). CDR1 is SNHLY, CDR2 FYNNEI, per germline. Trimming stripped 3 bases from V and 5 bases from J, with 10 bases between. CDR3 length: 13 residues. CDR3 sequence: CASSDRRTTEAFF. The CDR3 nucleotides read TGTGCCAGCAGTGATCGGAGGACAACTGAAGCTTTCTTT.

The CDR3 here is CSVGQGPPYEQYF. In DNA, the CDR3 is TGCAGCGTGGGACAGGGACCCCCCTACGAGCAGTACTTC. The V call is TRBV29-1, the J call TRBJ2-7; 9 nucleotides line up with TRBD1. V shed 6 bases, J shed 2 bases, and the junction held 5 bases outside the gene matches. The CDR3 totals 13 residues. From germline, CDR1 is SQVTM and CDR2 ANQGSEA.

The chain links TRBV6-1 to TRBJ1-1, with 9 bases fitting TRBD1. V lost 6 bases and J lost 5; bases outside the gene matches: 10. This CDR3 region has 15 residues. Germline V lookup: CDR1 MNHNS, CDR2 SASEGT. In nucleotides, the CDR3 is TGTGCCAGCAGAAGCTTGGACAGGGGTGGGACTGAAGCTTTCTTT. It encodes CASRSLDRGGTEAFF.

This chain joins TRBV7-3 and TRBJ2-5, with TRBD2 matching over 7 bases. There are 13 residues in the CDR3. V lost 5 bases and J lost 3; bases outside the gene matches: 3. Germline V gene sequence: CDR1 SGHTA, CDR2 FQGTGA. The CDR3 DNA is TGTGCCAGCAGCCGCGGGAGCGAAGAGACCCAGTACTTC. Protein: CASSRGSEETQYF.